This is a list of T cell receptor beta chains from one sample in a study of blood T cell repertoires in COVID-19. This table comes from immunoSEQ multiplex PCR, and its TCRdb copy is limited to in-frame clones, with some not included. The repertoire holds 150,000 to 170,000 clones, with around three quarters as singletons. The sample taken for sequencing was peripheral blood. These receptors came from a man older than 75 with acute or convalescent COVID-19. Each CDR3 is given with its conserved first and last residue. Each record gives: V gene, clone size, J gene, D gene, CDR3 protein, CDR3 DNA. The D gene is left open where the match is weak. Expanded clones get a size class; other rows say once, few or many, or leave the size out.

TRBV18,.,TRBJ2-7,TRBD2,CASSPTGTSAYEQYF,TGTGCCAGCTCCCCAACCGGGACTAGCGCCTACGAGCAGTACTTC
TRBV19,.,TRBJ1-1,TRBD1,CASSPGQGKTEAFF,TGTGCCAGTAGCCCGGGACAGGGAAAAACTGAAGCTTTCTTT
TRBV18,once,TRBJ2-4,TRBD2,CASSPRAAGEENIQYF,TGTGCCAGCTCACCAAGGGCAGCGGGAGAGGAAAACATTCAGTACTTC
TRBV25-1,.,TRBJ1-5,TRBD1,CASSEYGRGPDQPQHF,TGTGCCAGCAGTGAATACGGCAGGGGGCCTGATCAGCCCCAGCATTTT
TRBV5-4,.,TRBJ1-1,.,CASSLGVGGRTEAFF,TGTGCCAGCAGCTTGGGCGTGGGGGGTAGGACTGAAGCTTTCTTT
TRBV6-2/TRBV6-3,.,TRBJ2-7,TRBD2,CASSSVLAAVTYEQYF,TGTGCCAGCAGTTCCGTTCTAGCGGCAGTAACCTACGAGCAGTACTTC
TRBV10-1,once,TRBJ2-1,TRBD1,CASSEPPGTAQFF,TGCGCCAGCAGTGAGCCCCCCGGGACAGCACAGTTCTTC
TRBV11-3,.,TRBJ1-2,TRBD1,CASGTGRYGYTF,TGTGCCAGCGGGACAGGGAGGTATGGCTACACCTTC
TRBV3-1/TRBV3-2,.,TRBJ1-6,TRBD1,CASSQAVQGNSPLHF,TGTGCCAGCAGCCAAGCTGTACAGGGGAATTCACCCCTCCACTTT
TRBV30,.,TRBJ1-2,.,CAWTQGSNYGYTF,TGTGCCTGGACCCAGGGGTCTAACTATGGCTACACCTTC
TRBV5-6,.,TRBJ2-2,TRBD2,CASSRRTSGGAGELFF,TGTGCCAGCAGCAGGAGGACTAGCGGGGGGGCCGGGGAGCTGTTTTTT
TRBV3-1/TRBV3-2,.,TRBJ1-1,.,CASSQSNTEAFF,TGTGCCAGCAGCCAAAGCAACACTGAAGCTTTCTTT
TRBV5-4,.,TRBJ1-6,TRBD1,CASSVTGLYNSPLHF,TGTGCCAGCAGCGTGACAGGGCTCTATAATTCACCCCTCCACTTT
TRBV7-9,.,TRBJ1-3,.,CASSSGGSYSGNTIYF,TGTGCCAGCAGCTCGGGGGGATCCTACTCTGGAAACACCATATATTTT
TRBV7-2,.,TRBJ1-3,.,CASSLSRNPSGNTIYF,TGTGCCAGCAGCTTATCTAGGAACCCCTCTGGAAACACCATATATTTT
TRBV20-1,once,TRBJ2-7,.,CSASLQAYEQYF,TGCAGTGCTAGTCTCCAGGCCTACGAGCAGTACTTC
TRBV19,.,TRBJ1-2,.,CASSIEAGEKLHYGYTF,TGTGCCAGTAGTATTGAGGCAGGGGAGAAGTTGCACTATGGCTACACCTTC
TRBV10-3,.,TRBJ2-1,TRBD2,CAIATGTSGGDEQFF,TGTGCCATAGCCACAGGGACTAGCGGGGGGGATGAGCAGTTCTTC
TRBV18,.,TRBJ2-2,TRBD1,CASSPPTAGGANTGELFF,TGTGCCAGCTCACCACCGACAGCAGGGGGCGCGAACACCGGGGAGCTGTTTTTT
TRBV27,.,TRBJ2-5,.,CASSSPPGTQYF,TGTGCCAGCAGTTCTCCCCCAGGGACCCAGTACTTC
TRBV7-6,few,TRBJ2-3,.,CASSLSDSNTDTQYF,TGTGCCAGCAGCTTAAGTGACAGCAACACAGATACGCAGTATTTT
TRBV23-1,.,TRBJ1-1,TRBD1,CASSHLNSGTEGEAFF,TGCGCCAGCAGTCACCTCAATTCCGGGACAGAGGGTGAAGCTTTCTTT
TRBV4-1,once,TRBJ2-5,.,CASSHLGLGVTQYF,TGCGCCAGCAGCCATTTAGGACTCGGCGTGACCCAGTACTTC
TRBV6-5,.,TRBJ1-5,TRBD1,CASSSQDREHF,TGTGCCAGCAGTTCCCAAGACAGGGAGCATTTT
TRBV3-1/TRBV3-2,.,TRBJ2-5,TRBD2,CASSQVGVSSGGARETQYF,TGTGCCAGCAGCCAAGTCGGGGTGTCTAGCGGGGGGGCCCGGGAGACCCAGTACTTC
TRBV12-3/TRBV12-4,.,TRBJ1-1,.,CASSLTTDTEAFF,TGTGCCAGCAGTTTAACAACAGACACTGAAGCTTTCTTT
TRBV3-1/TRBV3-2,.,TRBJ2-5,.,CASSPRGETQYF,TGTGCCAGCAGCCCTCGCGGGGAGACCCAGTACTTC
TRBV5-1,.,TRBJ2-2,.,CASSSLLTGRLTGELFF,TGCGCCAGCAGCTCGCTCCTAACAGGGCGCCTCACCGGGGAGCTGTTTTTT
TRBV18,.,TRBJ2-5,.,CASSPRQGHQETQYF,TGTGCCAGCTCACCACGGCAGGGCCACCAAGAGACCCAGTACTTC